Listed below are T cell receptor beta chains from one sample, sequenced in a study of shared clonotypes between healthy human individuals. The table came from immunoSEQ multiplex PCR; TCRdb's copy has only in-frame clones and leaves some out. Of a few million clones listed, 85% to 95% are singletons. The sequenced sample was naive CD4+ T cells from PBMCs. The origin of the receptors is a man aged 18 to 35 in good health. Some clones in this sample may be carry-over from other donors' samples. The CDR3 runs from the conserved cysteine through the conserved F or W. D genes are given only for firm matches. Only some rows state a clone size, as once, few, many or a class for expanded clones.

-	TRBV30	-	10	TRBJ1-1	TGTGCCTGGAGTGTACCTAAAGCTTTCTTT	CAWSVPKAFF
-	TRBV7-2	TRBD1	14	TRBJ1-2	TGTGCCAGCAGCTCCCTGACAGGGAACTATGGCTACACCTTC	CASSSLTGNYGYTF
-	TRBV7-3	-	12	TRBJ2-2	TGTGCCAGCAGATTCCAGGGCGGGGAGCTGTTTTTT	CASRFQGGELFF
-	TRBV7-9	-	17	TRBJ1-1	TGTGCCAGCAGCTCAGGTTGGGGGGGAAGGGAGAGCACTGAAGCTTTCTTT	CASSSGWGGRESTEAFF
few	TRBV25-1	TRBD1	15	TRBJ1-1	TGTGCCAGCAGTGCCCAGGGGGCATTCGGGACTGAAGCTTTCTTT	CASSAQGAFGTEAFF
-	TRBV28	-	14	TRBJ1-3	TGTGCCAGCAGTGGCGGGGGATATGGAAACACCATATATTTT	CASSGGGYGNTIYF
-	TRBV9	TRBD2	14	TRBJ2-5	TGTGCCAGCAGCTCCATTCTAGCGGGAGAGACCCAGTACTTC	CASSSILAGETQYF
-	TRBV28	-	16	TRBJ1-3	TGTGCCAGCAGTTTAAGTGGGGGAGGCTCTGGAAACACCATATATTTT	CASSLSGGGSGNTIYF
-	TRBV19	-	14	TRBJ2-7	TGTGCCAGTAGTATACAGGCGGCCGGGGGAGAGCAGTACTTC	CASSIQAAGGEQYF
-	TRBV5-1	TRBD2	14	TRBJ2-7	TGCGCCAGCAGCCCGACTAGCGGGAGATACGAGCAGTACTTC	CASSPTSGRYEQYF
-	TRBV28	TRBD2	15	TRBJ2-7	TGTGCCAGCACTCTGGGAGGGGCGGCGATCTACGAGCAGTACTTC	CASTLGGAAIYEQYF
-	TRBV28	-	12	TRBJ1-2	TGTGCCAGCAGTTGGGCGGTGGATGGCTACACCTTC	CASSWAVDGYTF
-	TRBV5-1	-	13	TRBJ2-7	TGCGCCAGCAGCTCCGACCCCTCCTACGAGCAGTACTTC	CASSSDPSYEQYF